The 5 T cell receptor beta chains in this list originate from one sample, sequenced in a study of blood T cell repertoires in COVID-19. The method was immunoSEQ multiplex PCR; TCRdb's version includes in-frame clones alone and lacks a portion of them. The sample includes a few hundred thousand clones, about 82% of them seen just once. Sequenced input: peripheral blood. Every receptor here comes from a man over 45 with active or convalescent COVID-19.

The chain combines TRBV5-1 with TRBJ2-5, with 14 bases fitting TRBD2. The germline V gene has CDR1 SGHRS and CDR2 YFSETQ. The trim removed 3 bases at V and 2 bases at J, leaving 6 bases unmatched. The length of the CDR3 is 17 residues. The chain's CDR3 is CASSWGLAGALQETQYF. In DNA, the CDR3 is TGCGCCAGCAGCTGGGGACTAGCGGGGGCTTTACAAGAGACCCAGTACTTC.

This chain uses TRBV7-8 with TRBJ2-3; 14 bases align to TRBD2. In germline, CDR1 is SGHVS, CDR2 FQNEAQ. V lost 1 base and J lost 3; bases outside the gene matches: 18. The CDR3 extends over 22 amino acids. The CDR3 DNA reads TGTGCCAGCAGCTTAGTGTGGTCCGGGACTAGCGGGAGACGTCGCGGGACAGATACGCAGTATTTT. Translation: CASSLVWSGTSGRRRGTDTQYF. Full variable domain (rest looked up from reference TRBV7-8 and TRBJ2-3): GAGVSQSPRYKVAKRGQDVALRCDPISGHVSLFWYQQALGQGPEFLTYFQNEAQLDKSGLPSDRFFAERPEGSVSTLKIQRTQQEDSAVYLCASSLVWSGTSGRRRGTDTQYFGPGTRLTVL.

V is TRBV7-2 and J is TRBJ2-2, with 8 bases fitting TRBD1. The length of the CDR3 is 16 residues. Per germline, CDR1 SGHTA and CDR2 FQGNSA. V lost 5 bases and J lost 4; bases outside the gene matches: 9. The CDR3 reads CASSRRGQGATGELFF. In DNA form, the CDR3 reads TGTGCCAGCAGCCGCCGCGGACAGGGCGCCACCGGGGAGCTGTTTTTT.

This clone was seen ten or more times. The chain employs TRBV15 and TRBJ2-7, with D possibly TRBD2 on 7 matching bases. Looked up from germline, CDR1 is LNHNV and CDR2 is YYDKDF (reference sequence). This CDR3 is built from 15 residues. Between the trimmed V and J ends, which lost 1 base and 5 bases, there was a span of 15 bases. CDR3 DNA sequence: TGTGCCACCAGCAGAGCAAGCAGGGAGGGGGACGAGCAGTACTTC. This encodes CATSRASREGDEQYF.

The CDR3 DNA sequence: TGTGCCAGCAGTTACTCGCCCAGGGCGGGAGGTCACCACAATGAGCAGTTCTTC. Amino acids: CASSYSPRAGGHHNEQFF. This chain uses TRBV6-2 or TRBV6-3 with TRBJ2-1, with TRBD2 matching 8 bases. Germline V gives CDR1 MNHEY, CDR2 SVGEGT. CDR3 length: 18 amino acids. J was trimmed by 5 bases and V by 0 bases; bases with no gene match: 12.